A single sample gave rise to the 5 T cell receptor beta chains below, sequenced in a study of T cells in Graves' hyperthyroidism and ophthalmopathy (dated by TCRdb to about 2019). Receptor libraries were prepared by multiplex PCR. TCRdb shows the sequencer as Illumina HiSeq 2000. The TCR beta CDR3 regions were amplified from the RNA transcripts. A first-round RT-PCR of the TCR CDR3 used the HTBI primer set with the Qiagen OneStep RT-PCR kit. The public sequencing data were trimmed at Q25 with fastp and processed into clonotypes with MiXCR by TCRdb, which kept only in-frame beta chains. Entries that share a CDR3 protein sequence are merged under the most common genes and DNA. A total of under 300,000 distinct CDR3 sequences appear in this sample, approximately 20% of them only once. Together, the top ten hold around 60% of the sample. Sequenced sample: blood. These receptor sequences come from a man aged 25 to 40 with Graves' ophthalmopathy.

This clonotype was recorded a few times. CDR3 amino acids: CSGTVLAGGGNEQFF. The CDR3 region has the DNA TGCAGTGGGACGGTCCTAGCGGGAGGGGGGAATGAGCAGTTCTTC. The chain links TRBV20-1 to TRBJ2-1; 12 bases align to TRBD2. J was trimmed by 7 bases and V by 7 bases; bases with no gene match: 11. Germline CDR1 and CDR2: DFQATT and SNEGSKA (reference sequence). The CDR3 totals 15 residues.

At least ten counts were recorded for this clonotype. This chain connects TRBV11-2 to TRBJ2-5, with a possible D match to TRBD2 (6 bases). The length of the CDR3 is 15 residues. The germline CDR1 and CDR2 sequences are SGHAT and FQNNGV. V lost 1 base, J lost 5 bases, and 14 bases lay in between. CDR3 residues: CASSLAGVGAETQYF. The CDR3 DNA reads TGTGCCAGCAGCTTAGCGGGAGTCGGTGCGGAGACCCAGTACTTC.

The rearrangement links TRBV6-1 to TRBJ1-2; possible D gene TRBD1, 6 bases. This CDR3 is built from 12 residues. Germline CDR1 and CDR2: MNHNS and SASEGT. Trimming took 7 bases from V and 8 from J, leaving 14 bases between them. The CDR3 is CASTSGAGGYTF. CDR3 sequence (DNA): TGTGCCAGCACTTCGGGGGCCGGGGGCTACACCTTC.

The V gene is TRBV7-8, the J gene TRBJ1-3; weak D call: TRBD1 (5 bases). This CDR3 has 15 residues. Trimming shortened V by 7 bases and J by 0 bases, and 13 bases separated the two germline ends. Germline V lookup: CDR1 SGHVS, CDR2 FQNEAQ. The CDR3 spells CASMGRLNSGNTIYF. CDR3 DNA sequence: TGTGCCAGCATGGGACGGTTAAACTCTGGAAACACCATATATTTT.

The rearrangement uses TRBV19 and TRBJ2-3, with 7 nucleotides matching TRBD1. The germline V gene encodes CDR1 LNHDA and CDR2 SQIVND (reference sequence). This CDR3 is built from 15 residues. V dropped 6 bases and J dropped 8; count of bases not matched to a gene: 14. The CDR3 loop reads CASSPRGTAYGTQYF. Written as DNA, the CDR3 is TGTGCCAGTAGCCCGCGTGGGACAGCATATGGTACGCAGTATTTT.